These T cell receptor beta chains were read from a single sample in a study of T cell responses to AZD1222 COVID-19 vaccine. The data were produced by immunoSEQ multiplex PCR, yet TCRdb's version contains in-frame clones alone and is incomplete. The sample comprises under 140,000 clones, more than 90% of which are singletons, and about 2.6% rests with the top ten. The material was peripheral blood, obtained 28 days after the second AZD1222 dose. The receptors shown here come from an adult who received the AZD1222 COVID-19 vaccine. CDR3s include the opening cysteine and the closing phenylalanine or tryptophan. D genes are given only for firm matches. Clone sizes are given selectively: once, few, many, or a class where the clone is expanded.

j_call	v_call	d_call	clone_size	cdr3_nt	cdr3_aa
TRBJ1-6	TRBV3-1/TRBV3-2	NA	NA	TGTGCCAGCAGCCAAGATCTGGGACTGGAGAGTTCACCCCTCCACTTT	CASSQDLGLESSPLHF
TRBJ2-3	TRBV7-2	NA	NA	TGTGCCAGCAGCTTAGACCTGAGGACGGATAGCACAGATACGCAGTATTTT	CASSLDLRTDSTDTQYF
TRBJ1-1	TRBV10-1	NA	NA	TGCGCCAGCAGTGAGTCCAGGGCTTGGAACACTGAAGCTTTCTTT	CASSESRAWNTEAFF
TRBJ1-1	TRBV27	NA	once	TGTGCCAGGATACCCCACAGGGACCGCGATAAGAACACTGAAGCTTTCTTT	CARIPHRDRDKNTEAFF
TRBJ2-7	TRBV4-1	NA	NA	TGCGCCAGCAGCCAACCGGGACTTTCAGGCTACGAGCAGTACTTC	CASSQPGLSGYEQYF
TRBJ2-1	TRBV5-1	NA	NA	TGCGCCAGCAGCACCCAGCCGGGGAATTCCTACAATGAGCAGTTCTTC	CASSTQPGNSYNEQFF
TRBJ2-1	TRBV5-1	TRBD1	NA	TGCGCCAGCAGTTCCGGGACAGACTACAATGAGCAGTTCTTC	CASSSGTDYNEQFF
TRBJ1-1	TRBV19	TRBD1	NA	TGTGCCAGTAGTGATAACCGGGACAGGGGGCAGTGGACTGAAGCTTTCTTT	CASSDNRDRGQWTEAFF
TRBJ2-3	TRBV3-1/TRBV3-2	TRBD2	NA	TGTGCCAGCAGCCAGAGGGGACTAGCGGGGGCCGGGTTTCAGTATTTT	CASSQRGLAGAGFQYF
TRBJ2-5	TRBV5-1	TRBD1	NA	TGCGCCAGCAGCGGCCTCCAGGGGGCGGAGACCCAGTACTTC	CASSGLQGAETQYF
TRBJ2-2	TRBV2	NA	once	TGTGCCAGCAGCCGCGAGTCAGGGGACCAATCGAAGGGGACCGGGGAGCTGTTTTTT	CASSRESGDQSKGTGELFF
TRBJ1-4	TRBV5-1	NA	NA	TGCGCCAGCAGCTTTCAGGGAGGGGAAAAACTGTTTTTT	CASSFQGGEKLFF
TRBJ2-7	TRBV7-8	TRBD2	NA	TGTGCCAGCAGCCCAAGAGCGGGGGTCGAGCAGTACTTC	CASSPRAGVEQYF
TRBJ1-2	TRBV4-3	NA	NA	TGCGCCAGCAGCCAAGATGCGGCCTCTGGCTACACCTTC	CASSQDAASGYTF
TRBJ2-3	TRBV11-1	NA	NA	TGTGCCAGCAGCTTAGTGACCACAGATACGCAGTATTTT	CASSLVTTDTQYF
TRBJ2-1	TRBV5-8	TRBD1	NA	TGTGCCAGCAGCCTAACGACAGGGGCAATGTACAATGAGCAGTTCTTC	CASSLTTGAMYNEQFF
TRBJ2-5	TRBV2	NA	NA	TGTGCCAGCAGGGGAGGCCAAGAGACCCAGTACTTC	CASRGGQETQYF
TRBJ2-7	TRBV14	NA	NA	TGTGCCAGCAGCCAAGAGGTTACCTTCTCAGGGCAACCAAACTACGAGCAGTACTTC	CASSQEVTFSGQPNYEQYF
TRBJ2-5	TRBV6-5	TRBD2	NA	TGTGCCAGCAGTTACATTGGTAGCGGGGGGCAAGAGACCCAGTACTTC	CASSYIGSGGQETQYF
TRBJ1-1	TRBV7-9	NA	once	TGTGCCAGCAGCTTAATGAACTGGAACACTGAAGCTTTCTTT	CASSLMNWNTEAFF
TRBJ2-1	TRBV3-1/TRBV3-2	NA	NA	TGTGCCAGCAGCCAACCGACTGTTAGGCCCTACAATGAGCAGTTCTTC	CASSQPTVRPYNEQFF
TRBJ2-3	TRBV4-2	TRBD2	NA	TGTGCCAGCAGCCAGTCGAGGCGGGGGGGCAGCACAGATACGCAGTATTTT	CASSQSRRGGSTDTQYF
TRBJ2-1	TRBV5-5	TRBD2	NA	TGTGCCAGCAGCTCGGGGGTGAGACTAGCGGGTGAGCAGTTCTTC	CASSSGVRLAGEQFF
TRBJ1-2	TRBV6-5	NA	NA	TGTGCCAGCAGTCGACCAGGGACTAACTATGGCTACACCTTC	CASSRPGTNYGYTF
TRBJ1-5	TRBV19	NA	NA	TGTGCCAGTAGTATTAGGACACCGAGCAATCAGCCCCAGCATTTT	CASSIRTPSNQPQHF
TRBJ1-4	TRBV4-1	NA	NA	TGCGCCAGCAGCGACCACAGGGAAGGGCGCGAAAAACTGTTTTTT	CASSDHREGREKLFF
TRBJ1-3	TRBV28	NA	NA	TGTGCCAGCAGTTTGGGGGGCGTCCGCACCAGAGACTCTGGAAACACCATATATTTT	CASSLGGVRTRDSGNTIYF
TRBJ1-6	TRBV7-2	TRBD1	NA	TGTGCCAGCAGCTCAGACGGGACAGGGTACTCCTATAATTCACCCCTCCACTTT	CASSSDGTGYSYNSPLHF
TRBJ1-1	TRBV6-6	NA	NA	TGTGCCAGCAGGCTCCTCGGACAGTCTTGGAACACTGAAGCTTTCTTT	CASRLLGQSWNTEAFF
TRBJ2-3	TRBV7-9	NA	NA	TGTGCCAGCAGCAAAATCCGGGACGCTCGTGCAGATACGCAGTATTTT	CASSKIRDARADTQYF
TRBJ1-6	TRBV19	NA	NA	TGTGCCAGTAGTATAAGATCTTCGAACGGCAATTCACCCCTCCACTTT	CASSIRSSNGNSPLHF
TRBJ2-7	TRBV30	NA	NA	TGTGCCTGGACGTCCGGCACCTACGAGCAGTACTTC	CAWTSGTYEQYF
TRBJ1-1	TRBV6-1	NA	NA	TGTGCCAGCAGTGATTCCTTCTTGGAACCGGCTTTCTTT	CASSDSFLEPAFF
TRBJ2-7	TRBV5-4	NA	NA	TGTGCCAGCAGCTTGGCCCGGGACGGCACATACGAGCAGTACTTC	CASSLARDGTYEQYF
TRBJ1-3	TRBV19	NA	NA	TGTGCCAGTATTGGATCCAGGGTGGGCTCTGGAAACACCATATATTTT	CASIGSRVGSGNTIYF
TRBJ1-1	TRBV9	NA	NA	TGTGCCAGCAGCGTAGTACCTGGCGGGGGCACTGAAGCTTTCTTT	CASSVVPGGGTEAFF
TRBJ2-7	TRBV12-3/TRBV12-4	NA	NA	TGTGCCAGCAGTTCTAGGGCCTACGAGCAGTACTTC	CASSSRAYEQYF
TRBJ1-6	TRBV10-1	TRBD1	NA	TGCGCCAGCCGGCCGACCACAGGGGGCGTTTCACCCCTCCACTTT	CASRPTTGGVSPLHF
TRBJ1-2	TRBV4-2	NA	NA	TGTGCCAGCAGCTCAGTGGGGGAGGCAGGGAAGAACAGTGGCTACACCTTC	CASSSVGEAGKNSGYTF
TRBJ2-5	TRBV12-3/TRBV12-4	TRBD2	NA	TGTGCCAGCAGTTTGGGGACTAAGGAGACCCAGTACTTC	CASSLGTKETQYF
TRBJ2-3	TRBV7-9	TRBD2	NA	TGTGCCTGGGTGGGGACTAGCGGATCAGATACGCAGTATTTT	CAWVGTSGSDTQYF
TRBJ2-2	TRBV28	NA	NA	TGTGCCAGCAGCTCCGGGGAGCTGTTTTTT	CASSSGELFF
TRBJ2-7	TRBV9	TRBD1	NA	TGTGCCAGCTGCCCCGGCAAAGGGACAGGGGGGAACGAGCAGTACTTC	CASCPGKGTGGNEQYF
TRBJ2-6	TRBV19	NA	NA	TGTGCCAGTAGTATAGGCTCGGGGATCTCTGGGGCCAACGTCCTGACTTTC	CASSIGSGISGANVLTF
TRBJ2-2	TRBV9	NA	NA	TGTGCCAGCAGCGTAGATGTCTCCCGGATTGATGACACCGGGGAGCTGTTTTTT	CASSVDVSRIDDTGELFF
TRBJ2-5	TRBV5-8	NA	NA	TGTGCCAGCAGCTTGGCCATAGGGAGTGGAGAGACCCAGTACTTC	CASSLAIGSGETQYF
TRBJ2-7	TRBV7-9	TRBD1	NA	TGTGCCAGCAGATCGTCCGGGACAGGAGGGCACGAGCAGTACTTC	CASRSSGTGGHEQYF
TRBJ1-2	TRBV4-2	NA	NA	TGTGCCAGCAGCCAGTCGGAAATCTATGGCTACACCTTC	CASSQSEIYGYTF
TRBJ1-1	TRBV7-8	NA	NA	TGTGCCAGCAGCTTAGCAGGTGGTGGTGTCGCTTTCTTT	CASSLAGGGVAFF
TRBJ2-5	TRBV18	NA	NA	TGTGCCAGCTCACCGCAAGAGACCCAGTACTTC	CASSPQETQYF
TRBJ1-1	TRBV20-1	NA	NA	TGCAGTGCTAGTACCCCCTGGGGGGTGGGGATCGGTGACACTGAAGCTTTCTTT	CSASTPWGVGIGDTEAFF
TRBJ1-2	TRBV6-5	TRBD1	NA	TGTGCCAGCAGTCAGGGGGCGCTTGGCTACACCTTC	CASSQGALGYTF